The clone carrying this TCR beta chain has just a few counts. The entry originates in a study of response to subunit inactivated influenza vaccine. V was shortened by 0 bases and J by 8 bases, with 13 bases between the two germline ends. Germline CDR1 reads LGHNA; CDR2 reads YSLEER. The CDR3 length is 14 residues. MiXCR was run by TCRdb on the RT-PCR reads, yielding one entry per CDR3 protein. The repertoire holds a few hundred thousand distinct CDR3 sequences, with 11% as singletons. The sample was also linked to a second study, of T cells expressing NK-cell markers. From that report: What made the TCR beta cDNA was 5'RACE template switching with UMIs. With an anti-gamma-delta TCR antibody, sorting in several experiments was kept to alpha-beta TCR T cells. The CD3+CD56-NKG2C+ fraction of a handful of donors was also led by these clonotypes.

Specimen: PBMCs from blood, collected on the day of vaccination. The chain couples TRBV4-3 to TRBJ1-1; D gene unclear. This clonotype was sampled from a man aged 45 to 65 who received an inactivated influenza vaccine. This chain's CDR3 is CASSQDRRALEAFF. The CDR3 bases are TGCGCCAGCAGCCAAGATCGAAGGGCTCTAGAAGCTTTCTTT.